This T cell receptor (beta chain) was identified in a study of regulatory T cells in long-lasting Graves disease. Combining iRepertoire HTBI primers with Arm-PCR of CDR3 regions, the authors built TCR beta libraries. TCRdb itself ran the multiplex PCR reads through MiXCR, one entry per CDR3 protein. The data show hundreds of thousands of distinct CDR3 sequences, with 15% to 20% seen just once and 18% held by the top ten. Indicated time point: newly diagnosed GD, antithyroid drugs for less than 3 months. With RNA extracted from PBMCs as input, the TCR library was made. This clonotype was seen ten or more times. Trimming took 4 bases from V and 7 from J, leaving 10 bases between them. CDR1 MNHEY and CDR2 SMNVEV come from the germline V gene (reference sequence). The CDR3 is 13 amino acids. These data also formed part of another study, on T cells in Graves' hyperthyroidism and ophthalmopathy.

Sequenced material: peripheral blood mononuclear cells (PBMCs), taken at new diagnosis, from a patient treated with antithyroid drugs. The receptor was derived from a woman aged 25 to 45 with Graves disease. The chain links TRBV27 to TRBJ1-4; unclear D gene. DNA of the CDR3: TGTGCCAGCAGTTCACCGGGAGCTGAAAAACTGTTTTTT. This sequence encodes CASSSPGAEKLFF.